A selection of T cell receptor beta chains follows, all from one sample in a study of CD8 T cells in ankylosing spondylitis. MiXCR, applied by TCRdb to the 5' RACE reads, yields one record per CDR3 protein. The table lists about 540,000 distinct CDR3 sequences, roughly 12% of them singletons. The sample comprised blood, either unsorted or a sorted T cell fraction (not recorded which). Receptors originate from a male donor with ankylosing spondylitis. The CDR3 runs from the conserved cysteine through the conserved F or W. A D gene is named only where the DNA matches it firmly. A row's size may be missing; if present it is once, few, many or a size class.

v_call	j_call	d_call	clone_size	cdr3_aa	cdr3_nt
TRBV5-1	TRBJ1-4	TRBD1	few	CASSVAGTGGGKLFF	TGCGCCAGCAGCGTAGCCGGGACAGGGGGCGGAAAACTGTTTTTT
TRBV5-1	TRBJ2-3	.	few	CASSSGSGDTQYF	TGCGCCAGCAGCTCAGGCAGCGGGGATACGCAGTATTTT
TRBV7-2	TRBJ1-1	.	many	CASTPRFF	TGTGCCAGCACCCCGCGCTTCTTT
TRBV20-1	TRBJ1-5	.	.	CSARDRGQPQHF	TGCAGTGCTAGAGATAGGGGTCAGCCCCAGCATTTT
TRBV5-1	TRBJ2-1	.	many	CASSLGGDYNEQFF	TGCGCCAGCAGCTTGGGTGGGGATTACAATGAGCAGTTCTTC
TRBV5-6	TRBJ2-3	.	many	CASSLRDSPAGTDTQYF	TGTGCCAGCAGCCTGCGGGACAGTCCAGCGGGCACAGATACGCAGTATTTT
TRBV3-1	TRBJ1-1	TRBD1	few	CASSQVGTGFEAFF	TGTGCCAGCAGCCAAGTAGGGACAGGGTTTGAAGCTTTCTTT
TRBV7-9	TRBJ1-4	.	few	CASSEDGRNEKLFF	TGTGCCAGCAGCGAGGACGGAAGAAATGAAAAACTGTTTTTT
TRBV12-3/TRBV12-4	TRBJ1-6	.	.	CASSDTGGIGPLHF	TGTGCCAGCAGTGATACAGGAGGAATAGGTCCCCTCCACTTT
TRBV6-1	TRBJ2-1	TRBD1	.	CASSKGQGASNEQFF	TGTGCCAGCAGTAAGGGACAGGGGGCGTCTAATGAGCAGTTCTTC
TRBV20-1	TRBJ1-5	.	few	CSANRGTSNQPQHF	TGCAGTGCTAACCGGGGCACCAGCAATCAGCCCCAGCATTTT
TRBV27	TRBJ2-7	TRBD2	few	CASTKMGGGYEQYF	TGTGCCAGCACCAAAATGGGGGGAGGGTACGAGCAGTACTTC
TRBV7-9	TRBJ1-2	.	.	CASSEGPEGYTF	TGTGCCAGCAGCGAAGGACCGGAGGGCTACACCTTC
TRBV28	TRBJ2-3	.	few	CASSSPGVTSTDTQYF	TGTGCCAGCAGTTCCCCGGGGGTCACTAGCACAGATACGCAGTATTTT
TRBV9	TRBJ2-2	TRBD2	few	CASSVDPGLAATGELFF	TGTGCCAGCAGCGTAGATCCGGGACTAGCGGCCACCGGGGAGCTGTTTTTT
TRBV24-1	TRBJ1-4	.	.	CATSDPMATNEKLFF	TGTGCCACCAGTGACCCGATGGCCACTAATGAAAAACTGTTTTTT